This is a list of T cell receptor beta chains from one sample in a study of control samples from healthy donors and cancer patients. TCRdb keeps only in-frame clones here, not all; method: immunoSEQ multiplex PCR. The sample has 90,000 or so clones; about 89% are singletons. Sequencing input: PBMCs. Receptors were obtained from a woman aged 45 to 65 with colorectal cancer. CDR3s include the opening cysteine and the closing phenylalanine or tryptophan. Each record gives: D gene, clone size, V gene, J gene, CDR3 protein, CDR3 DNA. The D gene is left open where the match is weak. Clone sizes are given selectively: once, few, many, or a class where the clone is expanded.

-,-,TRBV19,TRBJ1-5,CASSITGTQPQHF,TGTGCCAGTAGTATAACGGGGACCCAACCCCAGCATTTT
TRBD2,-,TRBV3-1/TRBV3-2,TRBJ2-3,CASSQERGSGLRDTQYF,TGTGCCAGCAGCCAAGAAAGAGGTAGCGGGCTCCGAGATACGCAGTATTTT
TRBD2,-,TRBV6-5,TRBJ2-5,CASSYGRLATETQYF,TGTGCCAGCAGTTACGGGAGACTAGCGACAGAGACCCAGTACTTC
-,-,TRBV7-9,TRBJ1-3,CASSSIQGYYGNTIYF,TGTGCCAGCAGTTCGATCCAAGGGTATTACGGAAACACCATATATTTT
-,-,TRBV7-8,TRBJ1-1,CASSLSRGNTEAFF,TGTGCCAGCAGCTTATCGAGGGGGAACACTGAAGCTTTCTTT
TRBD2,-,TRBV6-5,TRBJ2-1,CASSLAGGPYNEQFF,TGTGCCAGCAGTCTAGCGGGGGGCCCTTACAATGAGCAGTTCTTC
-,-,TRBV18,TRBJ1-1,CASSPIEQNTEAFF,TGTGCCAGCTCACCAATCGAGCAGAACACTGAAGCTTTCTTT
-,-,TRBV5-1,TRBJ2-1,CASSGTTGPLEQFF,TGCGCCAGCAGCGGAACGACAGGACCCTTGGAGCAGTTCTTC
-,-,TRBV27,TRBJ1-1,CASSFRGGTEAFF,TGTGCCAGCAGTTTCAGGGGAGGGACTGAAGCTTTCTTT
TRBD1,few,TRBV3-1/TRBV3-2,TRBJ1-2,CASSQSRQGYGYTF,TGTGCCAGCAGCCAATCCAGACAGGGGTACGGCTACACCTTC
-,-,TRBV21-1,TRBJ1-3,CASSARKAGRGPGNTIYF,TGTGCCAGCAGCGCAAGGAAGGCGGGCAGGGGGCCTGGAAACACCATATATTTT
TRBD1,-,TRBV4-1,TRBJ1-2,CASSQNPSRGPPYGYTF,TGCGCCAGCAGCCAAAACCCCAGCAGGGGGCCACCCTATGGCTACACCTTC
-,few,TRBV2,TRBJ2-4,CASSEALFSLGGRGNIQYF,TGTGCCAGCAGTGAAGCGCTATTCTCACTAGGAGGTAGAGGAAACATTCAGTACTTC
TRBD1,once,TRBV7-3,TRBJ1-2,CASSLMAGQGYGYTF,TGTGCCAGCAGCTTAATGGCTGGACAGGGCTATGGCTACACCTTC
TRBD1,-,TRBV5-4,TRBJ1-2,CASGLTGGLEGYTF,TGTGCCAGCGGCCTGACAGGGGGCTTGGAGGGCTACACCTTC
TRBD2,-,TRBV7-9,TRBJ2-1,CASRSLYSGGWNEQFF,TGTGCCAGCAGGTCCCTCTACTCGGGGGGGTGGAATGAGCAGTTCTTC
-,-,TRBV21-1,TRBJ2-1,CASRNSGTGEVGNEQFF,TGTGCCAGCAGGAACTCCGGGACAGGTGAAGTAGGGAATGAGCAGTTCTTC
-,few,TRBV20-1,TRBJ1-1,CSAYTNTEAFF,TGCAGTGCCTACACGAACACTGAAGCTTTCTTT
TRBD2,-,TRBV5-4,TRBJ2-1,CASSLPKRGINEQFF,TGTGCCAGCAGCCTACCGAAGCGGGGGATCAATGAGCAGTTCTTC
-,-,TRBV6-5,TRBJ1-1,CASSYRGSTEAFF,TGTGCCAGCAGTTACCGAGGGTCCACTGAAGCTTTCTTT
TRBD1,once,TRBV2,TRBJ1-2,CASSRGRNYGYTF,TGTGCCAGCAGCAGGGGGCGGAACTATGGCTACACCTTC
-,once,TRBV6-6,TRBJ2-3,CASSPGLPTDTQYF,TGTGCCAGCAGTCCTGGGCTACCAACAGATACGCAGTATTTT
-,-,TRBV7-2,TRBJ2-3,CASSLDRADTQYF,TGTGCCAGCAGCTTAGACCGGGCAGATACGCAGTATTTT
-,-,TRBV19,TRBJ1-2,CASSIGYGYTF,TGTGCCAGTAGTATCGGCTATGGCTACACCTTC
-,-,TRBV10-2,TRBJ1-2,CASRTSYGYTF,TGCGCCAGCAGGACGTCCTATGGCTACACCTTC
-,-,TRBV5-1,TRBJ2-3,CASSLLTGSTGTDTQYF,TGCGCCAGCAGCTTGCTTACAGGGAGTACTGGCACAGATACGCAGTATTTT
-,-,TRBV7-2,TRBJ2-5,CASSLAALGETQYF,TGTGCCAGCAGCTTAGCGGCCCTGGGGGAGACCCAGTACTTC
-,-,TRBV4-3,TRBJ1-1,CASSYTGTNGNTEAFF,TGCGCCAGCAGCTACACCGGGACAAATGGGAACACTGAAGCTTTCTTT
-,-,TRBV7-2,TRBJ1-2,CASSLDLPGGGYTF,TGTGCCAGCAGCTTAGACCTCCCGGGGGGTGGCTACACCTTC
-,-,TRBV18,TRBJ1-3,CASSPLQGTSSGNTIYF,TGTGCCAGCTCACCACTGCAGGGAACAAGCTCTGGAAACACCATATATTTT
TRBD1,-,TRBV2,TRBJ2-3,CASSDGQGTDTQYF,TGTGCCAGCAGCGACGGACAGGGCACAGATACGCAGTATTTT
TRBD1,-,TRBV7-2,TRBJ2-3,CASSRQGGSSSTDTQYF,TGTGCCAGCAGCAGACAGGGGGGCTCATCTAGCACAGATACGCAGTATTTT
TRBD1,-,TRBV15,TRBJ1-5,CATSSGTGDGNQPQHF,TGTGCCACCAGCAGCGGGACAGGGGATGGCAATCAGCCCCAGCATTTT
-,-,TRBV30,TRBJ1-6,CAWSGQGGSPLHF,TGTGCCTGGAGTGGGCAGGGTGGTTCACCCCTCCACTTT
TRBD1,-,TRBV18,TRBJ1-5,CASSMGQGNAQPQHF,TGTGCCAGCTCAATGGGACAGGGGAATGCTCAGCCCCAGCATTTT
-,few,TRBV30,TRBJ1-2,CAFQGIGDGYTF,TGTGCCTTTCAGGGTATCGGGGATGGCTACACCTTC
-,-,TRBV28,TRBJ2-5,CASSLGHPMETQYF,TGTGCCAGCAGTTTAGGTCACCCAATGGAGACCCAGTACTTC
-,-,TRBV12-3/TRBV12-4,TRBJ1-5,CASSIGDQPQHF,TGTGCCAGCAGCATAGGGGATCAGCCCCAGCATTTT
-,few,TRBV30,TRBJ1-1,CAWSTQNTEAFF,TGTGCCTGGAGTACGCAGAACACTGAAGCTTTCTTT
-,-,TRBV2,TRBJ2-5,CAGFGAGILQETQYF,TGTGCCGGCTTTGGGGCAGGGATTCTCCAAGAGACCCAGTACTTC
TRBD1,-,TRBV18,TRBJ1-2,CASSPRTGGYTF,TGTGCCAGCTCACCTCGGACAGGTGGCTACACCTTC
TRBD1,-,TRBV28,TRBJ1-2,CASTLIRGQSAGYTF,TGTGCCAGCACCCTAATTAGGGGGCAATCGGCTGGCTACACCTTC
-,-,TRBV7-6,TRBJ1-6,CASSLGHGGNSPLHF,TGTGCCAGCAGCTTAGGCCATGGGGGTAATTCACCCCTCCACTTT
TRBD1,-,TRBV5-1,TRBJ1-2,CASSFIPGQGSEGYTF,TGCGCCAGCAGCTTTATCCCAGGACAGGGGAGCGAGGGCTACACCTTC
-,-,TRBV6-6,TRBJ1-1,CASSYPWTVNTEAFF,TGTGCCAGCAGTTACCCCTGGACGGTGAACACTGAAGCTTTCTTT
-,-,TRBV27,TRBJ1-1,CASRPQASPLTAFF,TGTGCCAGCCGTCCCCAGGCCTCCCCTCTAACGGCTTTCTTT
-,-,TRBV7-2,TRBJ2-2,CASTWGTGELFF,TGTGCCAGCACGTGGGGCACCGGGGAGCTGTTTTTT
-,-,TRBV12-3/TRBV12-4,TRBJ2-1,CASSFSQPQQFF,TGTGCCAGCAGTTTTTCCCAGCCCCAACAGTTCTTC
TRBD2,-,TRBV30,TRBJ2-1,CAWSVREDYNEQFF,TGTGCCTGGAGTGTACGGGAGGATTACAATGAGCAGTTCTTC
-,-,TRBV2,TRBJ1-6,CASSEWGHNSPLHF,TGTGCCAGCAGTGAATGGGGACATAATTCACCCCTCCACTTT
TRBD1,-,TRBV27,TRBJ1-1,CASRDRPGTEAFF,TGTGCCAGCAGGGACAGGCCGGGCACTGAAGCTTTCTTT
-,-,TRBV7-3,TRBJ1-1,CASISHVYGGAFF,TGTGCCAGCATCTCCCATGTATACGGCGGAGCTTTCTTT
-,-,TRBV5-1,TRBJ2-2,CASRADPGAGELFF,TGCGCCAGCAGGGCGGACCCAGGTGCCGGGGAGCTGTTTTTT
TRBD1,-,TRBV18,TRBJ1-5,CASSSNGQASNQPQHF,TGTGCCAGCTCATCGAACGGACAGGCTAGCAATCAGCCCCAGCATTTT
-,once,TRBV7-9,TRBJ2-1,CASTLGREQFF,TGTGCCAGCACACTAGGACGGGAGCAGTTCTTC